The TCR beta chain under discussion was sequenced for a study of T-cell memory formation after mild COVID-19. This clonotype has more than one count but fewer than ten. The trim removed 1 base at V and 10 bases at J, leaving 2 bases unmatched. Germline V gives CDR1 SEHNR, CDR2 FQNEAQ (reference sequence). The CDR3 is made up of 14 amino acids. From the 5' RACE reads, TCRdb called clonotypes with MiXCR, one entry per CDR3 protein. The data show fewer than 450,000 distinct CDR3 sequences, more than 20% seen once. The chain has TRBV7-9 and TRBJ2-1, with 12 bases fitting TRBD2. The TCR comes from an adult woman who had mild COVID-19 (a few samples of this study predate the infection). Cell type and time point are not known. The sequenced sample was PBMCs or a T cell subset sorted from them (not recorded which). DNA of the CDR3: TGTGCCAGCAGCTTAGGACTAGCGGGAGAAGAGCAGTTCTTC. Amino acid sequence: CASSLGLAGEEQFF.